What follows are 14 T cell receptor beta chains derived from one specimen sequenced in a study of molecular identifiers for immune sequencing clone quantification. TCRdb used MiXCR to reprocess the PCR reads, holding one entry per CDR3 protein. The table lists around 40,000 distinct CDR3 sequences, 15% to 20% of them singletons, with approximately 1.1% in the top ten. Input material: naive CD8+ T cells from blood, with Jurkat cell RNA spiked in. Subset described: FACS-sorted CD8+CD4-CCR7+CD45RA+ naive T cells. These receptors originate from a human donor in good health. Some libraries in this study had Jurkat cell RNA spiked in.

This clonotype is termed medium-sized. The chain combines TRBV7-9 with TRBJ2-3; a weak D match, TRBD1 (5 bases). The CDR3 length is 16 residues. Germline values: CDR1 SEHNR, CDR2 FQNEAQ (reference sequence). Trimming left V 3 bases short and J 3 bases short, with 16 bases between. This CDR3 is CASSLDNRFRTDTQYF. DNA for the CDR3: TGTGCCAGCAGCTTGGATAACAGGTTTCGGACAGATACGCAGTATTTT.

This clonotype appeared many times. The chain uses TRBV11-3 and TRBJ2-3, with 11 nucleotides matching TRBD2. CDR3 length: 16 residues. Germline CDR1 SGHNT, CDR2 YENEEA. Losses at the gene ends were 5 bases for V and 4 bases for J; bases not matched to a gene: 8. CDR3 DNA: TGTGCCAGCAGCACACGGACTAGCGGGTTCGCAGATACGCAGTATTTT. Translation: CASSTRTSGFADTQYF.

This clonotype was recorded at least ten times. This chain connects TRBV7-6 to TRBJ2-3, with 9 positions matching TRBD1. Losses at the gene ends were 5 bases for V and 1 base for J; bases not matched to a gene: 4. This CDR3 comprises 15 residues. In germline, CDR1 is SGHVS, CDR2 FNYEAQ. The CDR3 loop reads CASSRDRERTDTQYF. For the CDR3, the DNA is TGTGCCAGCAGCCGGGACAGGGAACGCACAGATACGCAGTATTTT.

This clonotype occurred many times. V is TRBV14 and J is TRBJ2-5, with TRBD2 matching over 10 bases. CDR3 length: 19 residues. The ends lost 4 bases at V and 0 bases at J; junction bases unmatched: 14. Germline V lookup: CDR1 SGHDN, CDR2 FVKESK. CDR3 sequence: CASSLIEGLANPYQETQYF. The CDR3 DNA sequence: TGTGCCAGCAGCCTCATCGAGGGACTAGCGAATCCTTACCAAGAGACCCAGTACTTC.

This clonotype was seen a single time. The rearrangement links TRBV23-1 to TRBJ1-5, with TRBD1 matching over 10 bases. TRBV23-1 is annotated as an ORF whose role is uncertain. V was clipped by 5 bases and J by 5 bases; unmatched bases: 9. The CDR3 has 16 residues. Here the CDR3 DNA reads TGCGCCAGCAGTGAAGCGGGACAGGGGAGCGATCAGCCCCAGCATTTT. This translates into CASSEAGQGSDQPQHF.

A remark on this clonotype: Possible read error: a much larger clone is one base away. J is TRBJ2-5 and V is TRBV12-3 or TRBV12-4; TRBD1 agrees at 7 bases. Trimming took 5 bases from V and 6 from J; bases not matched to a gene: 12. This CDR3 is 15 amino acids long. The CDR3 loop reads CASSIGQDKRKTQYF. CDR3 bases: TGTGCCAGCAGTATAGGACAGGACAAGAGGAAGACCCAGTACTTC.

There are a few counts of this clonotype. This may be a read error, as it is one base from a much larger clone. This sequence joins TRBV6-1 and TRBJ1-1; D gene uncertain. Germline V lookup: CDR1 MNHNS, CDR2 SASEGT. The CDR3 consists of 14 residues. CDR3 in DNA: TGTGCCAGCGGTGAATGGTTTGAGGCGGACGAAGCTTTCTTT. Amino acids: CASGEWFEADEAFF.

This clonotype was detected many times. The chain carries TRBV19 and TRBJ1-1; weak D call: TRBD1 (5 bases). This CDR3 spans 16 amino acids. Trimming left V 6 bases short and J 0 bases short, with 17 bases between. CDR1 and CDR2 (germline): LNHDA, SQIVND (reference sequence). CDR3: CASSTWGSHVNTEAFF. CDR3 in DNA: TGTGCCAGTAGCACATGGGGCAGCCATGTGAACACTGAAGCTTTCTTT.

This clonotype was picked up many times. The CDR3 DNA is TGTGCCAGCAGCCGTACTAGCGGGGGGATCGACAATGAGCAGTTCTTC. As protein: CASSRTSGGIDNEQFF. The chain is built from TRBV3-1 and TRBJ2-1, with 12 bases matching TRBD2. CDR3 length equals 16 residues. V shed 4 bases, J shed 5 bases, and the junction held 6 bases outside the gene matches. Germline lookup yields CDR1 LGHDT and CDR2 YNNKEL (reference sequence).

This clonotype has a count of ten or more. CDR3 nucleotides: TGTGCCAGTGCAGGGGGCTATAGCAATCAGCCCCAGCATTTT. Residues: CASAGGYSNQPQHF. This chain connects TRBV6-2 or TRBV6-3 to TRBJ1-5; 8 nucleotides match TRBD1. Per germline, CDR1 MNHEY and CDR2 SVGEGT. J was trimmed by 0 bases and V by 9 bases; bases with no gene match: 4. The CDR3 extends over 14 amino acids.

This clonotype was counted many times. The CDR3 DNA sequence: TGTGCCAGCCAACCCCAGAAGAACACTGAAGCTTTCTTT. Its protein product is CASQPQKNTEAFF. The J gene is TRBJ1-1, the V gene TRBV27; no firm D call. Trimming pared 8 bases from V and 1 base from J, leaving 11 bases between. Germline CDR1 reads MNHEY; CDR2 reads SMNVEV (reference sequence). The CDR3 has 13 residues.

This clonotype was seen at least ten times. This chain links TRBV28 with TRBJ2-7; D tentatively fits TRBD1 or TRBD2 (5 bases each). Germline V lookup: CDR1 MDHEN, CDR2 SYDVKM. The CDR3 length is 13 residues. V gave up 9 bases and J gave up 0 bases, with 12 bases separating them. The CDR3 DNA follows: TGTGCCAGTAAACGGGACGCCTCCTACGAGCAGTACTTC. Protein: CASKRDASYEQYF.

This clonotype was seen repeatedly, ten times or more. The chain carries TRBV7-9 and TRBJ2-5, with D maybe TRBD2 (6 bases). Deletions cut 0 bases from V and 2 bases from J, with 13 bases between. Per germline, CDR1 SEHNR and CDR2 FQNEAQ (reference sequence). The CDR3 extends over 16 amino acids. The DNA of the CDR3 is TGTGCCAGCAGCTTAGCGCTGGTGGGGGGACAAGAGACCCAGTACTTC. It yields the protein CASSLALVGGQETQYF. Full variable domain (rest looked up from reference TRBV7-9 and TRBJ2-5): DTGVSQNPRHKITKRGQNVTFRCDPISEHNRLYWYRQTLGQGPEFLTYFQNEAQLEKSRLLSDRFSAERPKGSFSTLEIQRTEQGDSAMYLCASSLALVGGQETQYFGPGTRLLVL.

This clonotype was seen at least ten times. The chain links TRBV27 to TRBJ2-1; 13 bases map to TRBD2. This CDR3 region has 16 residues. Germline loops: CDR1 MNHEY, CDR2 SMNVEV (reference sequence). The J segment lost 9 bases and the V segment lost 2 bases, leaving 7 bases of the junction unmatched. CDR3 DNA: TGTGCCAGCAGTTTACAACTAGCGGGAGGGCGTGGTGAGCAGTTCTTC. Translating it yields CASSLQLAGGRGEQFF.